Listed here is a single T cell receptor (beta chain). Its antigen is currently unknown. These data belong to a study of spatial heterogeneity in lung cancer. The V end was cut by 0 bases, the J end by 1 base, with 15 bases between. This CDR3 contains 18 residues. From germline, CDR1 is MNHNY and CDR2 SVGAGI (reference sequence). Time point specified: blood at routine non-recurrence follow-up after resection. Extraction of whole RNA from tumor, nontumor lung or frozen PBMC preceded unsorted sequencing. The study's findings and limits: Ubiquitous expanded tumor TCRs were seen in blood more at resection than at follow-up.

Every individual TCR cDNA molecule carried its own unique molecular identifier, which allowed correction of PCR and sequencing errors. MiXCR, run by TCRdb on the 5' RACE reads, gives a single entry per CDR3 protein. Of 20,000 to 30,000 distinct CDR3 sequences in the sample, about a tenth are singletons; the top ten hold roughly 21%. V and J are TRBV6-6 and TRBJ2-2, with TRBD2 as a possible D gene (6 bases). Specimen: PBMCs, collected at follow-up. This TCR was sampled from a male donor with early-stage non-small cell lung cancer. CDR3 sequence reads: CASSYSTVRGMNTGELFF. CDR3 DNA: TGTGCCAGCAGTTACTCGACGGTTCGGGGGATGAACACCGGGGAGCTGTTTTTT.